This T cell receptor (beta chain) derives from a study of cytomegalovirus exposure and HLA in healthy donors. Overall study findings and caveats: Reportedly, cytomegalovirus status was diagnosed with high sensitivity and specificity. Most TCR sequences proved rare, with some public TCRs found in many donors. In vitro, three CMV-associated chains proved specific for CMV antigens.

As regards this clone: The target antigen is unknown.

The J segment lost 3 bases and the V segment lost 2 bases, leaving 0 bases of the junction unmatched. Per germline, CDR1 KGHSH and CDR2 LQKENI. This CDR3 comprises 14 residues. The data were produced by immunoSEQ multiplex PCR, yet TCRdb's version contains in-frame clones alone and is incomplete. The data contain roughly 70,000 clones, 96% of them singletons. The sequence was collected from a woman aged 18-29 years in good health and CMV-seropositive. This chain connects TRBV18 to TRBJ2-7; 11 positions match TRBD1. The source material was PBMCs. The CDR3 protein is CASSPGTGGYEQYF. DNA of the CDR3: TGTGCCAGCTCACCAGGGACAGGGGGCTACGAGCAGTACTTC.